This T cell receptor (beta chain) came from a study of radiation and T cells in renal cell carcinoma. On the study more broadly: Nephrectomy followed 15 Gy stereotactic body radiation by 4 weeks. Whole-study results and caveats: From baseline, blood top tumor clonotypes peaked at 2 weeks post-radiation. No pretreatment tumor biopsies were available for baseline clonotypes.

Produced via immunoSEQ multiplex PCR; TCRdb's table is partial and in-frame only. Among 150,000 or so clones listed, 80% to 90% were seen once. The CDR3 extends over 15 amino acids. Looked up from germline, CDR1 is KGHSH and CDR2 is LQKENI. V was clipped by 4 bases and J by 7 bases, with 19 bases between them. About this clone: Antigen specificity is unknown.

Regarding time point: blood 2 weeks post-SBRT. The treatment denotes: 15 Gy SBRT to primary tumor, nephrectomy 4 weeks later. This renal cell carcinoma was of the clear cell type. This chain connects TRBV18 to TRBJ1-1, with D possibly matching TRBD1 (6 bases). This receptor was identified in a woman between 45 and 60 years old with renal cell carcinoma. The sample consisted of blood, taken from a patient whose treatment included radiotherapy and nephrectomy. In DNA, the CDR3 is TGTGCCAGCTCACTCACAGGGTTTATCAGAAATGAAGCTTTCTTT. This encodes CASSLTGFIRNEAFF.